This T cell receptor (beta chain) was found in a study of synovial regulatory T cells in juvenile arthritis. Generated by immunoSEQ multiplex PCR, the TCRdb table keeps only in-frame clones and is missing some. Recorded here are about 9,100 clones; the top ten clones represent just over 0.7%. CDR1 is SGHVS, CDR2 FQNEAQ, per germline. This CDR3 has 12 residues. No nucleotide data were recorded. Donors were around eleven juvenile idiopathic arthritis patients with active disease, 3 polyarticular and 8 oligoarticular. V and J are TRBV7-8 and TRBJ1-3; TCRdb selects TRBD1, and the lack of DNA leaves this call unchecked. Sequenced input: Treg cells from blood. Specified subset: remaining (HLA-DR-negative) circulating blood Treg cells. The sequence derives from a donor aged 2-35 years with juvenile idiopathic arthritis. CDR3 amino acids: CASSLNSNTIYF.